The clone carrying this T cell receptor beta chain was detected only a few times. From the RT-PCR reads, TCRdb called clonotypes with MiXCR, one entry per CDR3 protein. The sample consists of approximately 500,000 distinct CDR3 sequences, 10% to 15% of them appearing once. V was cut by 0 bases and J by 10 bases, with 17 bases left in between. Germline-derived CDR1 and CDR2 are SGHDT and YYEEEE. There are 16 residues in the CDR3. The entry originates in a study of response to subunit inactivated influenza vaccine. The chain couples TRBV5-6 to TRBJ1-6, with D uncertain. Here the sequenced sample was PBMCs from blood, taken 45 days after vaccination. This clonotype originated in a man in his forties or fifties who received an inactivated influenza vaccine. In DNA, the CDR3 is TGTGCCAGCAGCTTGGCCGGCGGATCCCTTGGATCACCCCTCCACTTT. Residues: CASSLAGGSLGSPLHF.